This entry describes one T cell receptor beta chain. The data derive from a study of OX40 agonist ivuxolimab in advanced cancers. Study at large: Ivuxolimab doses were 0.01, 0.1, 0.3, 1.5, 3 or 10 mg/kg every 2 weeks.

Assay: immunoSEQ multiplex PCR; the TCRdb copy retains only in-frame clones and omits some. Of about 99,000 clones listed, approximately 94% were seen once; the top ten hold 2% to 2.5%. This CDR3 is 13 amino acids long. Trimming cost V 2 bases and J 3 bases, with 8 bases left between them. CDR1 is SGHDT and CDR2 is YYEEEE in the germline V gene. The source of this sequence is an adult with an advanced solid tumor such as melanoma, head and neck, liver or kidney cancer. V is TRBV5-6 and J is TRBJ1-1, with D unclear. Specimen: CD4+ or CD8+ T cells sorted from blood, collected in a trial of the OX40 agonist ivuxolimab. CDR3 sequence: CASSFLIDTEAFF. In DNA form, the CDR3 reads TGTGCCAGCAGCTTTTTAATAGACACTGAAGCTTTCTTT. Variable domain in full (rest from reference TRBV5-6 and TRBJ1-1): DAGVTQSPTHLIKTRGQQVTLRCSPKSGHDTVSWYQQALGQGPQFIFQYYEEEERQRGNFPDRFSGHQFPNYSSELNVNALLLGDSALYLCASSFLIDTEAFFGQGTRLTVV.